These 17 T cell receptor beta chains came from one sample sequenced in a study of OX40 agonist ivuxolimab in advanced cancers. Using immunoSEQ multiplex PCR, the repertoire was profiled, and TCRdb retains in-frame clones only, with some absent. The data show about 99,000 clones, approximately 94% seen once. Sequenced here: CD4+ or CD8+ T cells sorted from blood, sampled in a trial of the OX40 agonist ivuxolimab. The source of these receptors is an adult with an advanced solid tumor such as melanoma, head and neck, liver or kidney cancer.

This chain connects TRBV4-3 to TRBJ1-3; D not certain. Germline V gene lookup returns CDR1 LGHNA and CDR2 YSLEER. V was cut by 0 bases and J by 4 bases, with 16 bases left in between. The length of the CDR3 is 17 residues. CDR3 in amino acids: CASSQDRSGGPGNTIYF. The CDR3 coding sequence is TGCGCCAGCAGCCAAGATAGGAGTGGTGGGCCAGGAAACACCATATATTTT.

The chain joins TRBV5-5 to TRBJ2-3; D is unclear. The CDR3 runs 11 residues. V gave up 7 bases and J gave up 4 bases, with 7 bases separating them. CDR1 is SGHKS and CDR2 is YYEKEE in the germline V gene (reference sequence). The CDR3 loop reads CASSWADTQYF. Here the CDR3 DNA reads TGTGCCAGCTCTTGGGCAGATACGCAGTATTTT.

This rearrangement joins TRBV7-8 to TRBJ1-2; TRBD1 matches 7 bases. J gave up 8 bases and V 5 bases, and 5 bases lay outside the gene matches. Germline CDR1 is SGHVS and CDR2 is FQNEAQ. The CDR3 extends over 12 amino acids. The CDR3 loop is CASSLYRGGYTF. The CDR3 nucleotides read TGTGCCAGCAGCCTATACAGGGGAGGCTACACCTTC.

The V call is TRBV7-6, the J call TRBJ2-1; no definite D call. The CDR3 has 12 amino acids. The ends were cut back, 2 bases at V and 7 bases at J, with 6 bases in the middle. Germline V gene sequence: CDR1 SGHVS, CDR2 FNYEAQ. This CDR3 reads CASSLSPNEQFF. The CDR3 nucleotides are TGTGCCAGCAGCTTAAGTCCGAATGAGCAGTTCTTC.

The V and J genes are TRBV10-1 and TRBJ2-3; 10 nucleotides agree with TRBD2. V dropped 3 bases and J dropped 2; count of bases not matched to a gene: 5. The CDR3 extends over 16 amino acids. Looked up from germline, CDR1 is WNHNN and CDR2 is SYGVQD (reference sequence). CDR3: CASSDASGGPTDTQYF. Here the CDR3 DNA reads TGCGCCAGCAGTGACGCTAGCGGGGGACCCACAGATACGCAGTATTTT.

Only one count was recorded for this clone. This chain joins TRBV11-2 and TRBJ2-7, with D possibly being TRBD1 (6 bases). With 0 bases removed from V and 3 bases from J, the gap between germline ends came to 12 bases. Germline loops: CDR1 SGHAT, CDR2 FQNNGV. This CDR3 is built from 15 residues. The CDR3 DNA is TGTGCCAGCAGCTTAGAGAGGGGACATTTCTACGAGCAGTACTTC. This gives the protein CASSLERGHFYEQYF.

This clone was seen a single time. This chain's CDR3 is CASSLVSGGSYEQYF. CDR3 sequence (DNA): TGTGCCAGCAGCTTGGTTTCAGGGGGCAGCTACGAGCAGTACTTC. V is TRBV5-6 and J is TRBJ2-7; 8 positions agree with TRBD1. CDR1 is SGHDT, CDR2 YYEEEE, per germline. V lost 0 bases, J lost 3 bases, and 5 bases stayed unmatched. This CDR3 region has 15 residues.

The chain joins TRBV19 to TRBJ1-2; D gene uncertain. Germline CDR1 LNHDA, CDR2 SQIVND (reference sequence). The CDR3 extends over 15 amino acids. Trimming stripped 1 base from V and 3 bases from J, with 12 bases between. CDR3 protein: CASSIGGLSDYGYTF. The CDR3 nucleotides read TGTGCCAGTAGTATAGGAGGACTGTCTGACTATGGCTACACCTTC.

The V gene is TRBV19, the J gene TRBJ1-2; D is uncertain. The CDR3 totals 16 residues. Trimming took 1 base from V and 4 from J, leaving 16 bases between them. Germline CDR1 LNHDA, CDR2 SQIVND (reference sequence). The CDR3 DNA follows: TGTGCCAGTAGTATAGGAGAAGGAAGGGTCGGCTATGGCTACACCTTC. The encoded protein is CASSIGEGRVGYGYTF.

The CDR3 is CASSKTPGQGYYMNTEAFF. CDR3 sequence (DNA): TGTGCCAGCAGCAAGACACCGGGACAGGGATACTACATGAACACTGAAGCTTTCTTT. The chain recombines TRBV21-1 with TRBJ1-1; the table's D gene call, TRBD1, was not cross checked with the DNA. TRBV21-1 has pseudogene status. The CDR3 length is 19 residues.

This clone occurred once. V is TRBV19 and J is TRBJ2-5; D ambiguous. The germline V and J ends were trimmed by 3 bases and 8 bases, with 13 bases remaining between them. In germline, CDR1 is LNHDA, CDR2 SQIVND (reference sequence). The CDR3 consists of 13 residues. The CDR3 DNA follows: TGTGCCAGTAGTATGGCCGCCGGAGTAACCCAGTACTTC. Translated: CASSMAAGVTQYF.

The chain is built from TRBV5-4 and TRBJ2-2; 9 nucleotides agree with TRBD2. Per the germline V gene, CDR1 is SGHNT and CDR2 is YYREEE (reference sequence). CDR3 length equals 16 residues. J gave up 1 base and V 0 bases, and 1 base lay outside the gene matches. The CDR3 nucleotides read TGTGCCAGCAGCTTGGGACTAGCGGTGAACACCGGGGAGCTGTTTTTT. Translation gives CASSLGLAVNTGELFF.

The V and J genes are TRBV27 and TRBJ1-1; TRBD1 matches 9 bases. From germline, CDR1 is MNHEY and CDR2 SMNVEV (reference sequence). J gave up 6 bases and V 6 bases, and 5 bases lay outside the gene matches. This CDR3 region has 13 residues. CDR3: CASSRTGGAEAFF. DNA of the CDR3: TGTGCCAGCAGCCGAACAGGGGGCGCTGAAGCTTTCTTT.

In its sample, this clone was seen a few times. J is TRBJ1-4 and V is TRBV5-4, with a weak D call TRBD1 (6 bases). Germline assignment: CDR1 SGHNT and CDR2 YYREEE (reference sequence). Trimming left V 7 bases short and J 5 bases short, with 15 bases between. The CDR3 covers 14 residues. The CDR3 here is CASSGHPKNEKLFF. The CDR3 DNA sequence: TGTGCCAGCTCGGGACACCCGAAGAATGAAAAACTGTTTTTT.

This chain joins TRBV28 and TRBJ1-5; a possible D gene is TRBD1 (5 bases). The CDR3 contains 18 residues. In germline, CDR1 is MDHEN, CDR2 SYDVKM. Trimming stripped 5 bases from V and 5 bases from J, with 25 bases between. The CDR3 here is CASSPQQAFGEVDQPQHF. The CDR3 DNA is TGTGCCAGCAGTCCCCAACAGGCTTTCGGCGAAGTGGATCAGCCCCAGCATTTT.

With regard to this clone: This CDR3 is also generated by other DNA sequences in the sample. The CDR3: CASSLDLGDTEAFF. CDR3 DNA sequence: TGCGCCAGCAGCTTGGATTTAGGTGACACTGAAGCTTTCTTT. The chain recombines TRBV5-1 with TRBJ1-1; D remains unclear. V was cut by 0 bases and J by 3 bases, with 9 bases left in between. The CDR3 runs to 14 residues. Germline V gene data show CDR1 as SGHRS and CDR2 as YFSETQ.

The CDR3 protein is CASSPWTSGTNNEQFF. CDR3 DNA sequence: TGTGCCAGCAGTCCCTGGACTAGCGGGACGAACAATGAGCAGTTCTTC. V usage is TRBV27 and J usage is TRBJ2-1; 12 nucleotides align to TRBD2. V was pared by 5 bases and J by 5 bases, with 7 bases of the junction left unmatched. Per germline, CDR1 MNHEY and CDR2 SMNVEV (reference sequence). This CDR3 spans 16 amino acids.